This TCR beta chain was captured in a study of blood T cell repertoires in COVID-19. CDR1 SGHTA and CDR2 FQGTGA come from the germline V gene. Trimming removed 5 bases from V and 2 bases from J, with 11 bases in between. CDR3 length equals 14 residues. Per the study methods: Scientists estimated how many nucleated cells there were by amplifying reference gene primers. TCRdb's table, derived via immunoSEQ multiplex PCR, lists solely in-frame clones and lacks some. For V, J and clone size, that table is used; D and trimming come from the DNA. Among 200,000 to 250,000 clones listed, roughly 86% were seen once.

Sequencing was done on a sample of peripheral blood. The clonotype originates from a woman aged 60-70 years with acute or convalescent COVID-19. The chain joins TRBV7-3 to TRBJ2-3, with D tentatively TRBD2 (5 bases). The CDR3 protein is CASSVGIVTDTQYF. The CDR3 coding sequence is TGTGCCAGCAGCGTCGGGATCGTCACAGATACGCAGTATTTT.